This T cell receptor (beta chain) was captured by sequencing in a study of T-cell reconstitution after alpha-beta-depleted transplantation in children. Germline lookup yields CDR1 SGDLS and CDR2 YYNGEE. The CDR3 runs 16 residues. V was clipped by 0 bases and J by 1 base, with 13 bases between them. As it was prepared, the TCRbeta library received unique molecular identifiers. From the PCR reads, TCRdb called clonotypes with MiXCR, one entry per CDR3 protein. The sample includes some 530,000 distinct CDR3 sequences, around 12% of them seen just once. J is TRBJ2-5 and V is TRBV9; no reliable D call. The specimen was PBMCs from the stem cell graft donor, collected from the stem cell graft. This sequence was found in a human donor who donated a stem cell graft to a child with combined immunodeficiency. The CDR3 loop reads CASSVGGSVIQETQYF. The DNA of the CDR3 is TGTGCCAGCAGCGTAGGGGGATCAGTTATCCAAGAGACCCAGTACTTC.